Below, 19 T cell receptor beta chains from the same sample are listed, as sequenced in a study of blood T cell repertoires in COVID-19. Generated by immunoSEQ multiplex PCR, the TCRdb table keeps only in-frame clones and is missing some. The data hold about 170,000 clones, with around 89% observed a single time. The sample consisted of peripheral blood. The receptors originated from a man over 45 who had recovered from COVID-19.

The chain has TRBV25-1 and TRBJ1-2; D not certain. Germline CDR1 MGHDK, CDR2 SYGVNS. The CDR3 covers 15 residues. V was pared by 0 bases and J by 2 bases, with 10 bases between. This CDR3 reads CASSEYGTQNYGYTF. CDR3 nucleotide sequence: TGTGCCAGCAGTGAATACGGCACACAGAACTATGGCTACACCTTC.

This rearrangement joins TRBV3-1 (or the pseudogene TRBV3-2) to TRBJ2-1, with TRBD2 matching over 9 bases. The CDR3 loop spans 18 amino acids. Germline CDR1 reads LGHDT; CDR2 reads YNNKEL (reference sequence). The ends lost 0 bases at V and 5 bases at J; junction bases unmatched: 11. CDR3 protein: CASSQEGPLAGRNNEQFF. In DNA form, the CDR3 reads TGTGCCAGCAGCCAAGAAGGCCCTCTAGCGGGAAGAAACAATGAGCAGTTCTTC.

This rearrangement joins TRBV30 to TRBJ2-1; D ambiguous. The CDR3 length is 13 residues. Germline CDR1 reads GTSNPN; CDR2 reads SVGIG (reference sequence). V was pared by 0 bases and J by 9 bases, with 12 bases between. The CDR3 region has the DNA TGTGCCTGGAGTGTACTCTCGAGTGGTGAGCAGTTCTTC. Amino acids: CAWSVLSSGEQFF.

The chain joins TRBV10-1 to TRBJ2-1; a possible D gene is TRBD1 (6 bases). The CDR3 totals 16 residues. V shed 1 base and J shed 0 bases, with 10 bases lying between them. CDR1 is WNHNN, CDR2 SYGVQD, per germline (reference sequence). The CDR3 coding sequence is TGCGCCAGCAGTGAGTACGGACAGAGCTCCTACAATGAGCAGTTCTTC. This sequence encodes CASSEYGQSSYNEQFF.

The J gene is TRBJ1-2, the V gene TRBV2; TRBD1 matches 7 bases. Germline values: CDR1 SNHLY, CDR2 FYNNEI. The CDR3 contains 15 residues. V shed 2 bases, J shed 2 bases, and the junction held 5 bases outside the gene matches. The CDR3 here is CASSEPGQPNYGYTF. The CDR3 nucleotides read TGTGCCAGCAGTGAACCGGGACAGCCCAACTATGGCTACACCTTC.

There are a few counts of this clone. The J gene is TRBJ1-2, the V gene TRBV5-4, with TRBD1 identical over 7 bases. Trimming took 7 bases from V and 8 from J; bases not matched to a gene: 14. Germline CDR1 is SGHNT and CDR2 is YYREEE (reference sequence). This CDR3 spans 14 amino acids. The CDR3 spells CASGLRGGGNGYTF. DNA for the CDR3: TGTGCCAGCGGCCTCAGAGGAGGGGGCAACGGCTACACCTTC.

V and J are TRBV7-3 and TRBJ2-2, with D uncertain. Per germline, CDR1 SGHTA and CDR2 FQGTGA. This CDR3 spans 12 amino acids. The V end lost 1 base, the J end lost 8 bases, and 5 bases lay between the germline ends. The chain's CDR3 is CASSLIEGELFF. As DNA, the CDR3 is TGTGCCAGCAGCTTAATAGAGGGGGAGCTGTTTTTT.

The rearrangement uses TRBV5-1 and TRBJ2-3, with 8 bases aligning to TRBD1. Germline V gene sequence: CDR1 SGHRS, CDR2 YFSETQ. Losses at the gene ends were 3 bases for V and 4 bases for J; bases not matched to a gene: 10. This CDR3 contains 16 residues. CDR3 loop: CASSSQGALRSDTQYF. The CDR3 nucleotides read TGCGCCAGCAGCTCCCAGGGGGCGCTCAGATCAGATACGCAGTATTTT.

Concerning this clone itself: One junction end does not reproduce the germline sequence, and a read error may be involved. Other DNA sequences from this sample encode an identical CDR3 as well. The chain uses TRBV19 and TRBJ1-5; 7 bases match TRBD1. Per germline, CDR1 LNHDA and CDR2 SQIVND (reference sequence). The CDR3 length is 15 residues. The CDR3 reads CASSIKAGGRQPQHF. The CDR3 DNA follows: TGTGCCAGTAGTATCAAAGCAGGGGGAAGGCAGCCCCAACATTTT.

V and J are TRBV6-2 or TRBV6-3 and TRBJ2-2, with TRBD2 matching 7 bases. From germline, CDR1 is MNHEY and CDR2 SVGEGT. This CDR3 comprises 15 residues. V lost 3 bases and J lost 4; bases outside the gene matches: 5. DNA for the CDR3: TGTGCCAGCAGTTATGCGGGAGTTTTCACCGGGGAGCTGTTTTTT. Its protein product is CASSYAGVFTGELFF.

V gene TRBV6-1 combines with J gene TRBJ2-1, with D possibly TRBD1 on 5 matching bases. CDR1 and CDR2 from the germline V gene are MNHNS and SASEGT. Trimming removed 3 bases from V and 1 base from J, with 10 bases in between. CDR3 length: 15 amino acids. CDR3 in amino acids: CASSEVQGSYNEQFF. In nucleotides, the CDR3 is TGTGCCAGCAGTGAGGTCCAGGGATCCTACAATGAGCAGTTCTTC.

The chain links TRBV24-1 to TRBJ2-3; D may be TRBD2 (6 bases). Trimming took off 4 bases at V and 3 bases at J, with 16 bases between the two ends. This CDR3 is 16 amino acids long. Germline assignment: CDR1 KGHDR and CDR2 SFDVKD. CDR3 in amino acids: CATSDPTSLGTDTQYF. The CDR3 DNA follows: TGTGCCACCAGTGACCCGACTAGTTTGGGAACAGATACGCAGTATTTT.

The J gene is TRBJ2-1, the V gene TRBV7-3; 12 nucleotides align to TRBD2. The CDR3 is 18 amino acids. The trim removed 5 bases at V and 6 bases at J, leaving 14 bases unmatched. CDR1 is SGHTA, CDR2 FQGTGA, per germline. This CDR3 is CASSPDQLAGGPGNEQFF. The DNA for the CDR3 is TGTGCCAGCAGCCCAGACCAACTAGCGGGGGGACCAGGCAATGAGCAGTTCTTC.

This chain uses TRBV25-1 with TRBJ2-3; the D gene is possibly TRBD2 (5 bases). V lost 3 bases to trimming and J lost 5 bases, with 15 bases between them. CDR3 length: 15 residues. Germline CDR1 reads MGHDK; CDR2 reads SYGVNS. DNA of the CDR3: TGTGCCAGCAGTGAGGGCAACGGGATGAAAGATACGCAGTATTTT. This translates into CASSEGNGMKDTQYF. Full variable domain (remainder filled in from reference TRBV25-1 and TRBJ2-3): EADIYQTPRYLVIGTGKKITLECSQTMGHDKMYWYQQDPGMELHLIHYSYGVNSTEKGDLSSESTVSRIRTEHFPLTLESARPSHTSQYLCASSEGNGMKDTQYFGPGTRLTVL.

This chain joins TRBV5-1 and TRBJ2-7; D is unclear. The CDR3 has 13 amino acids. The germline gives CDR1 SGHRS, CDR2 YFSETQ. V lost 0 bases, J lost 5 bases, and 9 bases lay in between. The chain's CDR3 is CASSLAPSHEQYF. As DNA, the CDR3 is TGCGCCAGCAGCTTGGCCCCTTCTCACGAGCAGTACTTC.

As for this clone: The conserved phenylalanine or tryptophan is not found at the CDR3 terminus, so this likely reflects a read error. It is unclear where the CDR3 begins or ends on the DNA, so no DNA is shown, and the CDR3 is as TCRdb lists it. This chain links TRBV20-1 with TRBJ2-7; TRBD1 is taken as the D call from the table, unchecked against the DNA. Inclusive of both ends, the CDR3 amounts to 9 amino acids. Per the germline V gene, CDR1 is DFQATT and CDR2 is SNEGSKA (reference sequence). The CDR3 region is CKDRGDLRG.

This clone was seen once. The V and J genes are TRBV11-2 and TRBJ2-7, with D possibly TRBD1 on 6 matching bases. The germline CDR1 and CDR2 sequences are SGHAT and FQNNGV. V shed 5 bases and J shed 4 bases, with 15 bases lying between them. There are 14 residues in the CDR3. The CDR3 spells CASSQGHGIYEQYF. CDR3 DNA sequence: TGTGCCAGCAGCCAGGGACACGGAATTTACGAGCAGTACTTC.

The chain has TRBV19 and TRBJ1-1; the match to TRBD1 covers 9 bases. J lost 4 bases, V lost 3 bases, and 6 bases had no gene match. Germline V lookup: CDR1 LNHDA, CDR2 SQIVND (reference sequence). The CDR3 runs to 15 residues. CDR3 sequence (DNA): TGTGCCAGTAGTATGCTGAAGACAGGGGGCACTGAAGCTTTCTTT. It yields the protein CASSMLKTGGTEAFF.

This sequence joins TRBV5-1 and TRBJ2-1, with TRBD2 identical over 10 bases. This CDR3 is 19 amino acids long. Looked up from germline, CDR1 is SGHRS and CDR2 is YFSETQ. The ends lost 1 base at V and 1 base at J; junction bases unmatched: 11. The CDR3 DNA follows: TGCGCCAGCAGCTTGTGGGCTAGCGGGAGAAGTTCATCCTACAATGAGCAGTTCTTC. It is translated as CASSLWASGRSSSYNEQFF.